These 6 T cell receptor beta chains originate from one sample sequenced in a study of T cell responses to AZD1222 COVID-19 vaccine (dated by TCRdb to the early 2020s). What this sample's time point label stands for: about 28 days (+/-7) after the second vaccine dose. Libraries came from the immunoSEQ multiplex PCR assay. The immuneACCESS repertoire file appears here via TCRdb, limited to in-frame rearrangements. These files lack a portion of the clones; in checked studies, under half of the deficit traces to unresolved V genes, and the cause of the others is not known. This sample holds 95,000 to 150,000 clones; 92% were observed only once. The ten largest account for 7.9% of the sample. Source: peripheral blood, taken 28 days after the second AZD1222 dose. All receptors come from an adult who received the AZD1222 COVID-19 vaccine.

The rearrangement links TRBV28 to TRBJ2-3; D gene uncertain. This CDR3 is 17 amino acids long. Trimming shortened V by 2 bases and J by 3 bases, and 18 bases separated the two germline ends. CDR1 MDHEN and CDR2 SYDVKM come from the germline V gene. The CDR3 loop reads CASSLIGQSERTDTQYF. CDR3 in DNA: TGTGCCAGCAGTTTAATCGGGCAGAGTGAAAGAACAGATACGCAGTATTTT.

The DNA for the CDR3 is TGCGCCAGCAGCTCGACGACGGGTGGGCCCAAAGAGACCCAGTACTTC. Protein: CASSSTTGGPKETQYF. This chain joins TRBV5-1 and TRBJ2-5, with no clear D. The CDR3 is made up of 16 amino acids. Germline CDR1 reads SGHRS; CDR2 reads YFSETQ. The V end was cut by 3 bases, the J end by 3 bases, with 18 bases between.

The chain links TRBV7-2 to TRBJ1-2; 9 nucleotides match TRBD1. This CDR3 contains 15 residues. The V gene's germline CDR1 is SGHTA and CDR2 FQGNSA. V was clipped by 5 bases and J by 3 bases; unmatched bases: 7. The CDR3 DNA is TGTGCCAGCAGCGTACAACAGGGGGCAGACTATGGCTACACCTTC. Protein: CASSVQQGADYGYTF.

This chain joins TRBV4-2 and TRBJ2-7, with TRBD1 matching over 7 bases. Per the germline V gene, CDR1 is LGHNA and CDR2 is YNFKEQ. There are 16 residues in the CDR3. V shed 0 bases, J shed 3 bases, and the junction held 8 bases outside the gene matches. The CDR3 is CASSQDLTGRLYEQYF. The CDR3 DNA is TGTGCCAGCAGCCAAGATTTGACAGGGAGACTCTACGAGCAGTACTTC.

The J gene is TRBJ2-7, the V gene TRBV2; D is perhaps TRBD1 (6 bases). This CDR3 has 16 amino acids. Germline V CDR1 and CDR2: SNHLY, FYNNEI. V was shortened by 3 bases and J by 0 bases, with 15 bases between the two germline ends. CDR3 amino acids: CASSESLGQSSYEQYF. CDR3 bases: TGTGCCAGCAGTGAGAGTTTAGGACAGTCCTCCTACGAGCAGTACTTC.

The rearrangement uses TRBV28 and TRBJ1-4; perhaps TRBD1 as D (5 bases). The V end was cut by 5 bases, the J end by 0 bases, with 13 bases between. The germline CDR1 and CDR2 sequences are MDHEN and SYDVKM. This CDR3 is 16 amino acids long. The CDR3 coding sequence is TGTGCCAGCAGTCCAACGGGACTTGCAACTAATGAAAAACTGTTTTTT. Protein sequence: CASSPTGLATNEKLFF.